This T cell receptor beta chain was found in a study of shared clonotypes between healthy human individuals. The data were produced by immunoSEQ multiplex PCR, yet TCRdb's version contains in-frame clones alone and is incomplete. The sample includes over 950,000 clones, about 80% seen only once; the top ten take 0.89%. V was trimmed by 3 bases and J by 4 bases, leaving 16 bases between them. The CDR3 has 16 amino acids. The germline V gene has CDR1 KGHSH and CDR2 LQKENI. This TCR was recovered from a man younger than 35 in good health. Some clones in this sample may be carry-over from other donors' samples. V gene TRBV18 combines with J gene TRBJ1-3; possible D gene TRBD1, 5 bases. Sample: memory CD4+ T cells from PBMCs. Subset denoted: CD45RA-negative fraction. The DNA for the CDR3 is TGTGCCAGCTCACCCACGATGGCAGGGCCCGGAAACACCATATATTTT. As protein: CASSPTMAGPGNTIYF.